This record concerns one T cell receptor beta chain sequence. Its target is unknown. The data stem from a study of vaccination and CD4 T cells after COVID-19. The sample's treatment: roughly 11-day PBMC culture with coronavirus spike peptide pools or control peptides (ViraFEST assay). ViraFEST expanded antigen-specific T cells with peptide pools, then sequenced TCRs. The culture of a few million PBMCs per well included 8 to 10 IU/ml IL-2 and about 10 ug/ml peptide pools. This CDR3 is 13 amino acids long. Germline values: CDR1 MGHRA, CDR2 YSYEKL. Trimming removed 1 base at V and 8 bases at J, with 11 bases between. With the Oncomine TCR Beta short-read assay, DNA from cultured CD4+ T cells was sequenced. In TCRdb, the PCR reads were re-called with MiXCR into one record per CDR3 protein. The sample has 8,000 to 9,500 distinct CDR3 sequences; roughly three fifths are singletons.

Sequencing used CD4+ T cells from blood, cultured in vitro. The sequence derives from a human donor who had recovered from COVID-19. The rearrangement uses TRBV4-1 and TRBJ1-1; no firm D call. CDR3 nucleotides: TGCGCCAGCAGCCAAGTAGGGTTGCGGGAAGCTTTCTTT. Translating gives CASSQVGLREAFF.